The 18 T cell receptor beta chains below all came from one sample that was sequenced in a study of CD8 T cells in Susac syndrome. Reverse transcription of roughly 0.45 to 1 ug RNA was performed with random hexamers. MiXCR, applied by TCRdb to the immunoSEQ multiplex PCR reads, yields one record per CDR3 protein. The table shows approximately 180,000 distinct CDR3 sequences, with 90% to 95% occurring only once. Sample: CD4+ T cells from PBMCs. The receptors originated from a human donor with Susac syndrome.

The V call is TRBV4-2, the J call TRBJ2-1; TRBD2 might be the D (5 bases). This CDR3 is 16 amino acids long. Germline V CDR1 and CDR2: LGHNA, YNFKEQ. With 1 base removed from V and 8 bases from J, the gap between germline ends came to 18 bases. CDR3 nucleotides: TGTGCCAGCAGCCAAGGAGACGGGGAGATCCTCGATGAGCAGTTCTTC. This sequence encodes CASSQGDGEILDEQFF.

The genes are TRBV5-1 and TRBJ2-2, with a possible D match to TRBD1 (5 bases). The CDR3 runs 16 residues. Trimming cost V 0 bases and J 2 bases, with 11 bases left between them. Germline lookup yields CDR1 SGHRS and CDR2 YFSETQ. The CDR3 reads CASSLDRGSNTGELFF. The CDR3 region has the DNA TGCGCCAGCAGCTTGGATAGGGGAAGCAACACCGGGGAGCTGTTTTTT.

This chain links TRBV18 with TRBJ2-2; 7 nucleotides agree with TRBD1. V trimming: 2 bases; J trimming: 1 base; junction bases outside the gene matches: 7. This CDR3 has 17 amino acids. CDR1 is KGHSH, CDR2 LQKENI, per germline. Here the CDR3 DNA reads TGTGCCAGCTCACCAGGTTATGGACAGGAGAACACCGGGGAGCTGTTTTTT. Residues: CASSPGYGQENTGELFF.

The chain is built from TRBV12-3 or TRBV12-4 and TRBJ1-1, with 8 bases matching TRBD1. CDR3 length equals 13 residues. V shed 6 bases, J shed 5 bases, and the junction held 5 bases outside the gene matches. CDR3 sequence reads: CASSNTGGTEAFF. In nucleotides, the CDR3 is TGTGCCAGCAGCAACACAGGGGGTACTGAAGCTTTCTTT.

CDR3 amino acids: CSVGQQETQYF. CDR3 bases: TGCAGCGTTGGACAGCAAGAGACCCAGTACTTC. The chain recombines TRBV29-1 with TRBJ2-5, with TRBD1 as a possible D gene (5 bases). V was shortened by 4 bases and J by 2 bases, with 5 bases between the two germline ends. CDR3 length: 11 residues. The germline gives CDR1 SQVTM, CDR2 ANQGSEA.

The rearrangement joins TRBV20-1 to TRBJ2-1, with D unresolved. The CDR3 covers 8 residues. From germline, CDR1 is DFQATT and CDR2 SNEGSKA (reference sequence). V was trimmed by 8 bases and J by 7 bases, leaving 3 bases between them. The CDR3 nucleotides are TGCAGTCAGAATGAGCAGTTCTTC. This encodes CSQNEQFF.

The chain combines TRBV25-1 with TRBJ2-1; D might be TRBD1 (6 bases). Germline V CDR1 and CDR2: MGHDK, SYGVNS. This CDR3 is built from 19 residues. V shed 5 bases and J shed 6 bases, with 29 bases lying between them. The CDR3: CASSSRRGRPGYDANEQFF. CDR3 in DNA: TGTGCCAGCAGTTCGCGTAGGGGGAGACCTGGCTACGATGCCAATGAGCAGTTCTTC. Complete variable domain (other parts from reference TRBV25-1 and TRBJ2-1): EADIYQTPRYLVIGTGKKITLECSQTMGHDKMYWYQQDPGMELHLIHYSYGVNSTEKGDLSSESTVSRIRTEHFPLTLESARPSHTSQYLCASSSRRGRPGYDANEQFFGPGTRLTVL.

This clonotype showed up just a few times. V gene TRBV7-9 combines with J gene TRBJ2-1, with 7 bases fitting TRBD2. Germline values: CDR1 SEHNR, CDR2 FQNEAQ (reference sequence). The ends lost 4 bases at V and 3 bases at J; junction bases unmatched: 3. The CDR3 runs 14 residues. This CDR3 is CASSSSGNYNEQFF. In nucleotides, the CDR3 is TGTGCCAGCAGCTCTAGCGGCAACTACAATGAGCAGTTCTTC.

The V gene is TRBV29-1, the J gene TRBJ1-1; tentatively, D is TRBD1 (6 bases). The CDR3 has 13 amino acids. Per germline, CDR1 SQVTM and CDR2 ANQGSEA. Trimming removed 6 bases at V and 1 base at J, with 12 bases between. Here the CDR3 reads CSVAQGWNTEAFF. CDR3 sequence (DNA): TGCAGCGTCGCCCAGGGGTGGAACACTGAAGCTTTCTTT.

V gene TRBV7-2 combines with J gene TRBJ2-2; maybe TRBD1 (6 bases). This CDR3 has 15 residues. Germline V gene sequence: CDR1 SGHTA, CDR2 FQGNSA. V lost 5 bases and J lost 2, with 12 bases in between. The CDR3 bases are TGTGCCAGCAGCCCGGGGACACAAAACACCGGGGAGCTGTTTTTT. Its translation is CASSPGTQNTGELFF. Supplemented by reference TRBV7-2 and TRBJ2-2, the full variable domain reads GAGVSQSPSNKVTEKGKDVELRCDPISGHTALYWYRQSLGQGLEFLIYFQGNSAPDKSGLPSDRFSAERTGGSVSTLTIQRTQQEDSAVYLCASSPGTQNTGELFFGEGSRLTVL.

This clonotype turned up a few times. The genes are TRBV11-2 and TRBJ2-7, with TRBD2 identical over 11 bases. The CDR3 has 15 amino acids. V was pared by 1 base and J by 7 bases, with 6 bases of the junction left unmatched. CDR1 and CDR2 (germline): SGHAT, FQNNGV. CDR3 residues: CASSLVAGGSGEQYF. The CDR3 region has the DNA TGTGCCAGCAGCTTAGTAGCGGGAGGGTCGGGAGAGCAGTACTTC. The entire variable domain, with the rest obtained from reference TRBV11-2 and TRBJ2-7, is as follows: EAGVAQSPRYKIIEKRQSVAFWCNPISGHATLYWYQQILGQGPKLLIQFQNNGVVDDSQLPKDRFSAERLKGVDSTLKIQPAKLEDSAVYLCASSLVAGGSGEQYFGPGTRLTVT.

This rearrangement joins TRBV6-6 to TRBJ1-5; D is perhaps TRBD1 (5 bases). The CDR3 consists of 14 residues. Trimming cost V 6 bases and J 3 bases, with 12 bases left between them. Germline CDR1 and CDR2: MNHNY and SVGAGI (reference sequence). Here the CDR3 DNA reads TGTGCCAGCAGACGGTCACAGGACAATCAGCCCCAGCATTTT. It yields the protein CASRRSQDNQPQHF.

The chain has TRBV29-1 and TRBJ2-3, with D possibly TRBD2 on 6 matching bases. This CDR3 spans 12 amino acids. V shed 5 bases and J shed 8 bases, with 14 bases lying between them. Germline loops: CDR1 SQVTM, CDR2 ANQGSEA. DNA for the CDR3: TGCAGCGTTTTCGTAGACGGGGGTACGCAGTATTTT. It yields the protein CSVFVDGGTQYF.

In the case of this clonotype: Germline is not matched at one junction end, which may reflect a read error. This chain connects TRBV12-5 to TRBJ2-2; D may be TRBD1 (6 bases). The CDR3 extends over 15 amino acids. Germline CDR1 reads LGHNT; CDR2 reads FRNRAP. This CDR3 reads CASALHPGETGELFF. For the CDR3, the DNA is TGTGCTAGTGCTTTGCACCCAGGGGAGACCGGGGAGCTGTTTTTT.

Only one count was recorded for this clonotype. The chain joins TRBV13 to TRBJ2-1; 7 positions agree with TRBD2. Germline lookup yields CDR1 PRHDT and CDR2 FYEKMQ (reference sequence). The CDR3 length is 17 residues. After removal of 4 bases from V and 8 bases from J, the junction contained 17 bases not matched to a gene. CDR3 sequence: CASSSSQASGTPDEQFF. CDR3 DNA: TGTGCCAGCAGCTCCTCGCAGGCTAGCGGAACACCCGATGAGCAGTTCTTC. Full variable domain (remainder filled in from reference TRBV13 and TRBJ2-1): AAGVIQSPRHLIKEKRETATLKCYPIPRHDTVYWYQQGPGQDPQFLISFYEKMQSDKGSIPDRFSAQQFSDYHSELNMSSLELGDSALYFCASSSSQASGTPDEQFFGPGTRLTVL.

The CDR3 bases are TGTGCCAGCAGTGAAGACCAATACTACGAGCAGTACTTC. Amino acid sequence: CASSEDQYYEQYF. The V and J genes are TRBV2 and TRBJ2-7, with D uncertain. The CDR3 sequence is 13 residues long. Germline V lookup: CDR1 SNHLY, CDR2 FYNNEI. The V end lost 1 base, the J end lost 3 bases, and 7 bases lay between the germline ends.

The rearrangement uses TRBV27 and TRBJ2-4; TRBD1 matches 9 bases. There are 18 residues in the CDR3. The V gene's germline CDR1 is MNHEY and CDR2 SMNVEV (reference sequence). With 5 bases clipped from V and 1 base from J, the junction kept 12 bases outside the gene matches. DNA of the CDR3: TGTGCCAGCAGTCCCCTCATCGCCGGGACAGGGGCCAAAAACATTCAGTACTTC. Protein product: CASSPLIAGTGAKNIQYF.

The genes are TRBV7-2 and TRBJ2-7; maybe TRBD1 (6 bases). V lost 3 bases and J 2 bases, leaving 17 bases between the germline ends. Germline assignment: CDR1 SGHTA and CDR2 FQGNSA. This CDR3 has 16 residues. Here the CDR3 DNA reads TGTGCCAGCAGCTTGGGGGCGGGTAAGGGTCCCTACGAGCAGTACTTC. Encoded protein: CASSLGAGKGPYEQYF.